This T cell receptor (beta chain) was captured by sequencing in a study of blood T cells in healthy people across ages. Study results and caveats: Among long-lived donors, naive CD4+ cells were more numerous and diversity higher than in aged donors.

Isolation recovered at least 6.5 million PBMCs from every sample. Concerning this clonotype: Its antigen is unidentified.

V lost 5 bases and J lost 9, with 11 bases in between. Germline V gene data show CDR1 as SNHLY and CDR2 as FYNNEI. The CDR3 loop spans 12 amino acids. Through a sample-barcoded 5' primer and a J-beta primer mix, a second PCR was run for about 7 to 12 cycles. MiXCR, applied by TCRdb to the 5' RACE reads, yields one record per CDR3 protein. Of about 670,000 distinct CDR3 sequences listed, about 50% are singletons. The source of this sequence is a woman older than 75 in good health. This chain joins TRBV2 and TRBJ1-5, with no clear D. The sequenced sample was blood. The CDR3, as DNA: TGTGCCAGCAGTCCTGCCGTTGGGCCCCAGCATTTT. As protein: CASSPAVGPQHF.